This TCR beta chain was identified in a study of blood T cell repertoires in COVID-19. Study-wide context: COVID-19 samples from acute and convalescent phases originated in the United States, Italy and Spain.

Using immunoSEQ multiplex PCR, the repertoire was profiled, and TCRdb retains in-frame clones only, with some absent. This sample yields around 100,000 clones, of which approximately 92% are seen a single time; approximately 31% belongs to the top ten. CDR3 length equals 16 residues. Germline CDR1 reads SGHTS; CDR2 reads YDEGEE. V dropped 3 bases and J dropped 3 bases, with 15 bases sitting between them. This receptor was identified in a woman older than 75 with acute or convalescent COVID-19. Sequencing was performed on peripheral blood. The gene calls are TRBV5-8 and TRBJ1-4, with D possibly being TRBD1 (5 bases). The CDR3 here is CASSSFGQGSNEKLFF. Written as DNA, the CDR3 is TGTGCCAGCAGCTCTTTCGGGCAGGGTTCTAATGAAAAACTGTTTTTT.